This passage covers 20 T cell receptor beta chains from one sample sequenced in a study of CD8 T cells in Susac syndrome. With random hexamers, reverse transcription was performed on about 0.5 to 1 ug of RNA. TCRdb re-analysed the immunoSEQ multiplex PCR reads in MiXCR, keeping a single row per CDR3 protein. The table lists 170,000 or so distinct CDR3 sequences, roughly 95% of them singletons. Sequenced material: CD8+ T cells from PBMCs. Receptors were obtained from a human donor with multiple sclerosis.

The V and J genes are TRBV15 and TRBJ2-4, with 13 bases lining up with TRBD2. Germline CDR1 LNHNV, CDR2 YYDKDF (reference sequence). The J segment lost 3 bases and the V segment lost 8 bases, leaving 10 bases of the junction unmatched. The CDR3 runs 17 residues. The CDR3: CATDAGTSGTDKNIQYF. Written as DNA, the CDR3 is TGTGCCACCGATGCCGGGACTAGCGGGACCGACAAAAACATTCAGTACTTC.

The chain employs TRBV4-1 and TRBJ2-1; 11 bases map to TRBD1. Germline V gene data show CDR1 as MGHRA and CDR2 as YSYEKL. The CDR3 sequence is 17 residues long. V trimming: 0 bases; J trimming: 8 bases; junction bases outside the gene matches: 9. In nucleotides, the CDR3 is TGCGCCAGCAGCCAAGACCTCGGGACAGGGGGTGTTGATGAGCAGTTCTTC. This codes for CASSQDLGTGGVDEQFF.

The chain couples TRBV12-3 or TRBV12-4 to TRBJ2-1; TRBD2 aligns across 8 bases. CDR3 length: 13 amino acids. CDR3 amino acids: CVTIQRERPEQFF. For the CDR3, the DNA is TGTGTCACAATCCAGCGGGAGCGCCCTGAGCAGTTCTTC.

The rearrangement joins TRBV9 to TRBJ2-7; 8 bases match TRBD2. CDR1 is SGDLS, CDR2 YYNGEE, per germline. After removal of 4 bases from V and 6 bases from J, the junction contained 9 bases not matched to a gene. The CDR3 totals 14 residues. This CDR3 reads CASSPGAGGAEQYF. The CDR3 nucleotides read TGTGCCAGCAGCCCAGGGGCGGGGGGTGCCGAGCAGTACTTC.

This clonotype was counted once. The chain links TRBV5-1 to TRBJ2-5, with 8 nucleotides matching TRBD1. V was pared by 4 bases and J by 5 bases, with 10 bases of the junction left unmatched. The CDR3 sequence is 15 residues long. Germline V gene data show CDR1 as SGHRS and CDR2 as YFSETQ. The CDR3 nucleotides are TGCGCCAGCAGCCGTCAGGACAGGGCTAGGGAGACCCAGTACTTC. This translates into CASSRQDRARETQYF.

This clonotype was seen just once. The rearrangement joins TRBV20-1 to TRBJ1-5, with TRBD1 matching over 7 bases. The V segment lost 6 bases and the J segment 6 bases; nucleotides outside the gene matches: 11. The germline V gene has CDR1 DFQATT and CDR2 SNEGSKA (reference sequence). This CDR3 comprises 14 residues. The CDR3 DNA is TGCAGTGCCACCCTCGGACAGGCGGCTCAGCCCCAGCATTTT. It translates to CSATLGQAAQPQHF.

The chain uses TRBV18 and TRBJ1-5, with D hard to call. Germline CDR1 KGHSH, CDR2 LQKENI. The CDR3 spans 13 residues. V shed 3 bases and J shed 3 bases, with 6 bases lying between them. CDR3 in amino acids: CASSPRANQPQHF. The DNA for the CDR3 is TGTGCCAGCTCACCGAGGGCCAATCAGCCCCAGCATTTT.

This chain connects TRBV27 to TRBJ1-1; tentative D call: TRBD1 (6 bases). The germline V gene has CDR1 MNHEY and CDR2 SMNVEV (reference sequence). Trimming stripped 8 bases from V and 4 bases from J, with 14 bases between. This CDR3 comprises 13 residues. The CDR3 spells CASWGGRGTEAFF. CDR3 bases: TGTGCCAGCTGGGGGGGCAGGGGCACTGAAGCTTTCTTT.

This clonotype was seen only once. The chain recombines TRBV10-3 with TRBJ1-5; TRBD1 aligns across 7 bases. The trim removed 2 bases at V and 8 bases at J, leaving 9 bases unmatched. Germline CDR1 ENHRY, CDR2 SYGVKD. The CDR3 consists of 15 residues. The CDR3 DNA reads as TGTGCCATCAGTGAGGGCGGGACAGCCTTCGAGCCCCAGCATTTT. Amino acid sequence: CAISEGGTAFEPQHF.

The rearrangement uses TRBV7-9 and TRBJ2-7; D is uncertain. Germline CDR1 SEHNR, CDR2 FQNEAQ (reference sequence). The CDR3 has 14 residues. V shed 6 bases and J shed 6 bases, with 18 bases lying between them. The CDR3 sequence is CASRAPSTTSEQYF. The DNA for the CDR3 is TGTGCCAGCAGGGCCCCTAGTACCACTTCCGAGCAGTACTTC.

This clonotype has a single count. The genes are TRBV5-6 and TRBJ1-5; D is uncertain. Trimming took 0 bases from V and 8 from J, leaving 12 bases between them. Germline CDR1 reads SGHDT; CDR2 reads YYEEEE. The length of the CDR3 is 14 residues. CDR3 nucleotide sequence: TGTGCCAGCAGCTTGGGGACCAACGCAAAGCCCCAGCATTTT. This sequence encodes CASSLGTNAKPQHF.

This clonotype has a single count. The CDR3 loop is CSARDLPAGPSTDTQYF. The CDR3 DNA reads TGCAGTGCTAGAGATCTGCCAGCGGGGCCTAGCACAGATACGCAGTATTTT. The chain links TRBV20-1 to TRBJ2-3; 7 positions match TRBD2. The CDR3 extends over 17 amino acids. Germline CDR1 is DFQATT and CDR2 is SNEGSKA (reference sequence). J gave up 0 bases and V 0 bases, and 9 bases lay outside the gene matches.

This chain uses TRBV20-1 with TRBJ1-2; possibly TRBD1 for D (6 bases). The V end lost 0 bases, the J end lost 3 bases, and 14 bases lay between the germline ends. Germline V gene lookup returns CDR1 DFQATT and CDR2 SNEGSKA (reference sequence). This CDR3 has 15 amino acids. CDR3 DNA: TGCAGTGCTAGAGAGTACAGGGTGGGGGACTATGGCTACACCTTC. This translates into CSAREYRVGDYGYTF.

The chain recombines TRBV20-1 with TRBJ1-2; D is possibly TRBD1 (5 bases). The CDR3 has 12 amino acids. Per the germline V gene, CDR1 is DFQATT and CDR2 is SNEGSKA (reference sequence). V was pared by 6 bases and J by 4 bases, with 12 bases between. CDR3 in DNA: TGCAGTGCCCTAGGGGAGGGCTATGGCTACACCTTC. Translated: CSALGEGYGYTF.

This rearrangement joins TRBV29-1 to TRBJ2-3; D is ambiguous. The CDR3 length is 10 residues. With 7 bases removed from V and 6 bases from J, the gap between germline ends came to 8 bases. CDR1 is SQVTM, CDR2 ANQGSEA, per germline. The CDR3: CSASWDTQYF. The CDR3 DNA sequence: TGCAGCGCCTCCTGGGATACGCAGTATTTT.

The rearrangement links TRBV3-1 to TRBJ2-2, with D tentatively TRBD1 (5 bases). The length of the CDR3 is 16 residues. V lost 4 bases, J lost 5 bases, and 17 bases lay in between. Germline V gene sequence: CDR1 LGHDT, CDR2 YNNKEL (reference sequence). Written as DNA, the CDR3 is TGTGCCAGCAGCCCTCTCTGGAGTAGGGGAACCGGGGAGCTGTTTTTT. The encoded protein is CASSPLWSRGTGELFF. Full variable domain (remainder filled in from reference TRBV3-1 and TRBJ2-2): DTAVSQTPKYLVTQMGNDKSIKCEQNLGHDTMYWYKQDSKKFLKIMFSYNNKELIINETVPNRFSPKSPDKAHLNLHINSLELGDSAVYFCASSPLWSRGTGELFFGEGSRLTVL.

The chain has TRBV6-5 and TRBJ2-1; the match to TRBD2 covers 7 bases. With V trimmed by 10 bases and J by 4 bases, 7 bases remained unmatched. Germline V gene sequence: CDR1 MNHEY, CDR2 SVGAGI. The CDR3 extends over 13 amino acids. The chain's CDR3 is CATNSGPYNEQFF. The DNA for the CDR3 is TGTGCCACGAATAGCGGGCCATACAATGAGCAGTTCTTC.

CDR3 region: CASSFGAYEQYF. The CDR3 DNA reads TGTGCCAGCAGCTTTGGAGCCTACGAGCAGTACTTC. The V gene is TRBV7-8, the J gene TRBJ2-7; no firm D call. Germline V gene sequence: CDR1 SGHVS, CDR2 FQNEAQ. V was clipped by 3 bases and J by 2 bases, with 5 bases between them. This CDR3 spans 12 amino acids.

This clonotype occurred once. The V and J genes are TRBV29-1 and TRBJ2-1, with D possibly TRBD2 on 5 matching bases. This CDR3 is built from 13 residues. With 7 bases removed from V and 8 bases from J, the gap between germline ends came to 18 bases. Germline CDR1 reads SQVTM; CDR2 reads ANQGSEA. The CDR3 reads CSEKRAGHYEQFF. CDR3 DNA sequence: TGCAGCGAAAAACGGGCGGGTCACTATGAGCAGTTCTTC.

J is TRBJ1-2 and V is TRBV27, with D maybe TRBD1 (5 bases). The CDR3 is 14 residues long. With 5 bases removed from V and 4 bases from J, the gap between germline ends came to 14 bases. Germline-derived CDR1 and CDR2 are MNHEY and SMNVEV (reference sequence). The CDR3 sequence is CASSPRGYLYGYTF. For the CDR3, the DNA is TGTGCCAGCAGTCCACGGGGCTATCTCTATGGCTACACCTTC.